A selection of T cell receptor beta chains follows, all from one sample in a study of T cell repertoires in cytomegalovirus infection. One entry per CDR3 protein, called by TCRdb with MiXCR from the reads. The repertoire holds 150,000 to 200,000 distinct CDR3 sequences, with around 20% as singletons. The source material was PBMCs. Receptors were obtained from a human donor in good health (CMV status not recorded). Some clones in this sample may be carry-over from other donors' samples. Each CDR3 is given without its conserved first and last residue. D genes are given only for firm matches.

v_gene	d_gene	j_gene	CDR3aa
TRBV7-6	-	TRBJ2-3	ASSLRRSSTDTQY
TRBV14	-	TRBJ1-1	ASSQERNAELTEAF
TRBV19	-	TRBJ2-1	ASSVETSGNEQF
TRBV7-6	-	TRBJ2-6	ASSLAQTSASGANVLT
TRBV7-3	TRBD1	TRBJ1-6	ASSTHPGQGTSPLH
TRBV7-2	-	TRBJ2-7	ASSLGRLPGEQY
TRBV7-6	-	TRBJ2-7	ASSLRRDTAYEQY
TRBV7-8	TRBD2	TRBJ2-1	ASSLVAGTGEQF
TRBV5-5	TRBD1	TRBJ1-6	ASSLGRDRARSPLH
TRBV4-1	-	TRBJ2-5	ASSQDPGRVRETQY
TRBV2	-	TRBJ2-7	ASSETPSHYEQY
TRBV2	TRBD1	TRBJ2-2	ASSKTGPGELF
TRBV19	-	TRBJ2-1	ASTPLDRNEQF
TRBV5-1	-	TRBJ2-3	ASSLEAGRDTQY
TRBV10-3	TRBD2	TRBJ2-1	AISESSLAGASNEQF
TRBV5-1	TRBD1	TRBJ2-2	ASSLRDRGPAGELF